A selection of T cell receptor beta chains follows, all from one sample in a study of blood T cell repertoires in COVID-19. Assay: immunoSEQ multiplex PCR; the TCRdb copy retains only in-frame clones and omits some. Among approximately 36,000 clones listed, over 75% were seen once. Specimen: peripheral blood. These receptors originate from a human donor in a cohort sampled during active COVID-19. Each CDR3 is given with its conserved first and last residue. The order of the fields is CDR3 protein, CDR3 DNA, V gene, clone size, J gene, D gene. The D gene is left open where the match is weak. Rows may omit the clone size; those that give it use once, few, many or a size class.

CASSSGGKEQFF,TGTGCCAGCAGTTCGGGGGGGAAAGAGCAGTTCTTC,TRBV25-1,NA,TRBJ2-1,TRBD2
CASSLVGSADTQYF,TGTGCCAGCAGCTTAGTCGGGAGCGCAGATACGCAGTATTTT,TRBV7-8,NA,TRBJ2-3,NA
CASSPRDTSTDTQYF,TGTGCCAGCAGCCCCCGGGACACTTCCACAGATACGCAGTATTTT,TRBV11-3,NA,TRBJ2-3,NA
CASSRGTGGVEQYF,TGTGCCAGCAGTAGGGGGACAGGGGGGGTAGAGCAGTACTTC,TRBV27,NA,TRBJ2-7,TRBD1
CASSQVSTGSITEAFF,TGCGCCAGCAGCCAAGTCTCGACAGGGAGTATCACTGAAGCTTTCTTT,TRBV4-1,NA,TRBJ1-1,TRBD1
CASSPDRVGQPQHF,TGTGCCAGCTCACCCGACAGGGTAGGTCAGCCCCAGCATTTT,TRBV18,NA,TRBJ1-5,TRBD1
CASSVSSNYGYTF,TGTGCCAGCAGCGTCAGTTCTAACTATGGCTACACCTTC,TRBV5-6,NA,TRBJ1-2,NA
CATSPGGQETQYF,TGTGCCACCAGTCCTGGGGGGCAAGAGACCCAGTACTTC,TRBV27,NA,TRBJ2-5,NA
CASSRTSAYEQYF,TGTGCCAGCAGCCGAACTAGCGCCTACGAGCAGTACTTC,TRBV28,NA,TRBJ2-7,TRBD2
CASRSTGDTEAFF,TGTGCCAGCAGATCGACAGGGGACACTGAAGCTTTCTTT,TRBV5-8,NA,TRBJ1-1,TRBD1
CASSSGTLYNEQFF,TGTGCCAGCAGTTCTGGGACACTCTACAATGAGCAGTTCTTC,TRBV28,once,TRBJ2-1,NA
CASSLLTGNNSPLHF,TGTGCCAGCAGCTTGCTGACAGGGAATAATTCACCCCTCCACTTT,TRBV5-6,NA,TRBJ1-6,TRBD1
CASSLGEGIEQFF,TGTGCCAGCAGTTTAGGGGAGGGGATTGAGCAGTTCTTC,TRBV28,NA,TRBJ2-1,TRBD2
CASSLGTGTLYGYTF,TGTGCCAGCAGCTTAGGGACTGGAACACTCTATGGCTACACCTTC,TRBV7-9,NA,TRBJ1-2,NA
CASSPSGGMGYEQYF,TGTGCCAGCTCACCATCAGGAGGGATGGGGTACGAGCAGTACTTC,TRBV18,NA,TRBJ2-7,NA
CASSSLVGGRETQYF,TGTGCCAGCAGCTCATTGGTGGGGGGTAGAGAGACCCAGTACTTC,TRBV7-8,NA,TRBJ2-5,NA
CASSSQAGGETQYF,TGTGCCAGCAGCTCCCAAGCGGGAGGGGAGACCCAGTACTTC,TRBV7-8,NA,TRBJ2-5,TRBD2
CASSSDTGESEQFF,TGCGCCAGCAGCTCGGATACAGGGGAAAGTGAGCAGTTCTTC,TRBV5-1,NA,TRBJ2-1,TRBD1
CASRDNQQFF,TGCGCCAGCAGAGACAATCAGCAGTTCTTC,TRBV10-2,NA,TRBJ2-1,NA
CASSSEESRDEQYF,TGTGCCAGCAGCTCCGAGGAATCTCGGGACGAGCAGTACTTC,TRBV7-9,NA,TRBJ2-7,NA
CASSPMGAGRLSYGYTF,TGTGCCAGCAGCCCAATGGGGGCAGGAAGATTATCCTATGGCTACACCTTC,TRBV11-2,NA,TRBJ1-2,NA
CASSLSGGDYEQYF,TGTGCCAGCAGTTTATCGGGGGGTGACTACGAGCAGTACTTC,TRBV27,once,TRBJ2-7,NA
CASSIRTGGYEQFF,TGTGCCAGCAGCATTAGGACAGGGGGCTATGAGCAGTTCTTC,TRBV21-1,NA,TRBJ2-1,NA
CAISNREMNTEAFF,TGTGCCATCAGTAACAGGGAGATGAACACTGAAGCTTTCTTT,TRBV10-3,once,TRBJ1-1,NA
CASSQAGGRIQPQHF,TGCGCCAGCAGCCAAGCAGGGGGGAGGATTCAGCCCCAGCATTTT,TRBV4-1,NA,TRBJ1-5,TRBD1
CASSYLGAEGETQYF,TGTGCCAGCAGTTACCTTGGGGCTGAAGGGGAGACCCAGTACTTC,TRBV6-6,few,TRBJ2-5,NA
CASSQPSGNTDTQYF,TGCGCCAGCAGCCAACCTAGCGGAAACACAGATACGCAGTATTTT,TRBV5-1,NA,TRBJ2-3,TRBD2
CASSPDKAYGYTF,TGTGCCAGCAGCCCCGACAAGGCGTATGGCTACACCTTC,TRBV12-3/TRBV12-4,NA,TRBJ1-2,NA
CSAFTTFF,TGCAGTGCTTTCACAACTTTCTTT,TRBV20-1,NA,TRBJ1-1,NA
CASSPGAGSGNTIYF,TGTGCCAGCTCACCAGGAGCGGGGTCTGGAAACACCATATATTTT,TRBV18,NA,TRBJ1-3,NA
CASSIDRERGVAYNEQFF,TGTGCCAGTAGTATAGATCGGGAGCGGGGTGTGGCCTACAATGAGCAGTTCTTC,TRBV19,NA,TRBJ2-1,TRBD2
CASRRSPGSPLHF,TGTGCCAGCAGACGGTCGCCGGGGTCACCCCTCCACTTT,TRBV2,NA,TRBJ1-6,NA
CASSTGSGMNTEAFF,TGTGCCAGCAGCACAGGGAGCGGGATGAACACTGAAGCTTTCTTT,TRBV11-1,NA,TRBJ1-1,NA
CASSLEARNSPLHF,TGCGCCAGCAGCTTGGAGGCGAGGAATTCACCCCTCCACTTT,TRBV5-1,NA,TRBJ1-6,NA
CASSQGWTGGYEQYF,TGCGCCAGCAGCCAAGGGTGGACAGGGGGCTACGAGCAGTACTTC,TRBV4-1,once,TRBJ2-7,TRBD1
CASSVVGLAGGQDTQYF,TGTGCCAGCAGCGTAGTGGGTTTAGCGGGGGGTCAAGATACGCAGTATTTT,TRBV9,NA,TRBJ2-3,TRBD2
CASSLGGEQPQHF,TGTGCCAGCTCACTCGGGGGTGAGCAGCCCCAGCATTTT,TRBV18,NA,TRBJ1-5,NA
CASSQGQGNTEAFF,TGCGCCAGCAGCCAGGGGCAGGGGAACACTGAAGCTTTCTTT,TRBV4-1,NA,TRBJ1-1,NA
CASSEGISGRDEQYF,TGTGCCAGCAGTGAGGGGATTTCAGGGCGCGACGAGCAGTACTTC,TRBV2,NA,TRBJ2-7,NA
CASSLREGRGETQYF,TGCGCCAGCAGCCTGAGGGAGGGAAGGGGAGAGACCCAGTACTTC,TRBV4-1,NA,TRBJ2-5,TRBD2
CASRLEAGTGSHEQYF,TGTGCCAGCAGATTAGAAGCCGGGACAGGGTCCCACGAGCAGTACTTC,TRBV11-2,once,TRBJ2-7,TRBD1
CASSWTGIGLYEQYF,TGTGCCAGCAGTTGGACAGGGATTGGGCTCTACGAGCAGTACTTC,TRBV28,NA,TRBJ2-7,TRBD1
CASSDTRAGPLQETQYF,TGTGCCAGCAGTGATACGAGGGCGGGGCCACTTCAAGAGACCCAGTACTTC,TRBV2,NA,TRBJ2-5,NA
CASSSGTVGPNEQFF,TGTGCCAGCAGTTCCGGGACAGTGGGTCCCAATGAGCAGTTCTTC,TRBV6-5,NA,TRBJ2-1,TRBD1
CASSLLGLPGEQFF,TGTGCCAGCAGCTTGTTGGGCCTGCCCGGTGAGCAGTTCTTC,TRBV5-4,NA,TRBJ2-1,NA
CASSVQGAPTGELFF,TGTGCCAGCAGCGTACAGGGGGCGCCCACCGGGGAGCTGTTTTTT,TRBV5-4,few,TRBJ2-2,TRBD1
CASKRQGTEAFF,TGTGCCAGTAAAAGACAGGGGACTGAAGCTTTCTTT,TRBV6-5,NA,TRBJ1-1,TRBD1
CASSRRLGGTETQYF,TGTGCCAGCAGCCGACGGCTGGGGGGAACGGAGACCCAGTACTTC,TRBV5-6,NA,TRBJ2-5,NA